This T cell receptor (beta chain) was identified in a study of CD8 T cells in Susac syndrome. CDR1 and CDR2 (germline): SGDLS, YYNGEE. Unmatched junction bases numbered 11, after V lost 4 bases and J lost 2 bases. The CDR3 is 17 residues long. Random hexamers primed reverse transcription of 0.5 to 1 ug RNA. A single record per CDR3 protein comes from TCRdb applying MiXCR to the immunoSEQ multiplex PCR reads. The table records roughly 110,000 distinct CDR3 sequences, approximately 93% of them present only once. This TCR derives from a human donor with Susac syndrome. The sequencing input was CD8+ T cells from PBMCs. The gene calls are TRBV9 and TRBJ2-3; 9 nucleotides agree with TRBD2. In DNA form, the CDR3 reads TGTGCCAGCAGCCCTAGCGGGGACTGGGGCGCCACAGATACGCAGTATTTT. It translates to CASSPSGDWGATDTQYF.